Below are 6 T cell receptor beta chains sequenced from a single sample in a study of T cell changes during pregnancy in multiple sclerosis. Produced via immunoSEQ multiplex PCR; TCRdb's table is partial and in-frame only. Of some 40,000 clones in the sample, almost 90% were seen once. The sample here was CD4+ T cells from peripheral blood mononuclear cells, taken in the second trimester of pregnancy. The receptors stem from a female donor with multiple sclerosis, enrolled in a pregnancy study.

The rearrangement uses TRBV19 and TRBJ1-2; TRBD1 matches at 8 bases. This CDR3 has 15 residues. CDR1 and CDR2 (germline): LNHDA, SQIVND (reference sequence). V gave up 3 bases and J gave up 5 bases; unmatched junction bases: 8. The CDR3 sequence: CASSMRQGKGYGYTF. Written as DNA, the CDR3 is TGTGCCAGTAGTATGCGACAGGGGAAGGGGTATGGCTACACCTTC.

This chain joins TRBV6-1 and TRBJ2-7, with 10 bases lining up with TRBD2. Germline CDR1 and CDR2: MNHNS and SASEGT. The CDR3 contains 13 residues. With V trimmed by 5 bases and J by 4 bases, 2 bases remained unmatched. The CDR3: CASSTSGMYEQYF. The CDR3 nucleotides are TGTGCCAGCAGTACTAGCGGGATGTACGAGCAGTACTTC.

The gene calls are TRBV7-2 and TRBJ2-1; the match to TRBD2 covers 11 bases. Per the germline V gene, CDR1 is SGHTA and CDR2 is FQGNSA. This CDR3 comprises 14 residues. Losses at the gene ends were 5 bases for V and 8 bases for J; bases not matched to a gene: 5. CDR3 in amino acids: CASSKGLAGDEQFF. In DNA form, the CDR3 reads TGTGCCAGCAGCAAAGGACTAGCGGGTGATGAGCAGTTCTTC.

V gene TRBV5-6 combines with J gene TRBJ2-3; 10 positions match TRBD2. The ends lost 0 bases at V and 2 bases at J; junction bases unmatched: 6. Germline V CDR1 and CDR2: SGHDT, YYEEEE. There are 17 residues in the CDR3. The DNA of the CDR3 is TGTGCCAGCAGCTTGGTGGGGCTAGCGGGAGACACAGATACGCAGTATTTT. This codes for CASSLVGLAGDTDTQYF.

The genes are TRBV6-6 and TRBJ2-5; 10 bases line up with TRBD1. Germline V gene sequence: CDR1 MNHNY, CDR2 SVGAGI (reference sequence). The CDR3 runs to 16 residues. Losses at the gene ends were 7 bases for V and 5 bases for J; bases not matched to a gene: 13. CDR3 bases: TGTGCCAGCAACTCGGACAGGGGGATTTTCGGGGAGACCCAGTACTTC. Translation: CASNSDRGIFGETQYF.

Comment on this clone: A much bigger clone sits one base away, suggesting this may be a read error. The rearrangement uses TRBV21-1 and TRBJ1-3; the DNA was not used to check the table's D call, TRBD1. TRBV21-1 is labeled a pseudogene. The CDR3 consists of 15 residues. The DNA of the CDR3 is TGTGCCAGCAGCGGATGGGCAGTTGTCGGAAACACCATATATTTT. As protein: CASSGWAVVGNTIYF.